Described below is a single TCR beta chain sequence and its context. It has no known antigen specificity. It has no much larger one-base neighbor in the sample; base qualities were not kept. The library was prepared using the immunoSEQ multiplex PCR assay. RNA was extracted from all samples and reverse transcribed into cDNA, which served as template for TCR sequencing. SuperScript III was used for first-strand cDNA synthesis, primed with a 2:1 mix of oligo-dT and random hexamers. A synthetic immune receptor repertoire was used to gauge amplification bias, and whatever bias remained was removed computationally. On the authors' methods: After raw reads were preprocessed to remove errors, the CDR3 was defined following IMGT conventions as running from the conserved cysteine to phenylalanine. Clonality was computed by normalizing Shannon entropy by log2 of the number of productive unique TCRs and subtracting the result from 1. Whether scalp clones were CD4 or CD8 was inferred by matching scalp TCRbeta sequences against CD4 and CD8 repertoires sorted from blood. TCRdb holds this immuneACCESS table with in-frame rearrangements only. Some clones are missing; in checked studies, unresolved V genes explain under half, and the rest has no known cause. D and trimming come from the DNA, and the V and J calls and clone size come from that table. The sample yields tens of thousands of clones; 60% were counted once. Approximately 15% of the sample belongs to the ten largest clones.

From cysteine to phenylalanine, the CDR3 is 13 amino acids long. Of the read, only the CDR3 DNA is kept; its 39 bases are in frame from base 1. The V end gives up 6 bases and the J end 3 bases, leaving 4 bases in the junction not matched to a gene. CDR1 and CDR2 are read off the germline V gene as SQVTM and ANQGSEA. Per the publication, the time point label means: baseline before oral tofacitinib. Peripheral blood and lesional scalp punch biopsies were obtained from patients with alopecia areata. After PBMCs were isolated by density centrifugation and stained for CD3, CD4 and CD8, a FACSAria was used to sort CD4+ and CD8+ T cells. These data originate in a study of CD8+ T cells in alopecia areata (dated by TCRdb to the late 2010s). Regarding the complete study: The treated patients took part in an open-label pilot trial in which moderate-to-severe alopecia areata was treated with oral tofacitinib at 5 to 10 mg twice daily. TCRbeta CDR3 regions were amplified by immunoSEQ multiplex PCR using 35 Vbeta forward and 13 Jbeta reverse primers. Biopsies were taken from tofacitinib-treated patients at baseline and at 4 and 24 weeks of treatment, and a later scalp biopsy was taken in several of the tofacitinib-treated patients. The RNA source kit depended on sample type: the PAXgene miRNA kit for fixed scalp, the miRNeasy kit for PBMCs, and the RNeasy kit for mouse skin. Patients stayed on tofacitinib for 6 to 18 months and then had 6 months of follow-up off drug so that delayed response and recurrence could be assessed. On the human side, TCRbeta sequencing was run on scalp tissue and on sorted CD4+ and CD8+ peripheral blood T cells from healthy controls and from alopecia areata patients with either patchy or totalis/universalis disease. High-throughput TCRbeta sequencing was used to examine T cell clonal expansion in alopecia areata in both the C3H/HeJ mouse model and human patients. Scalp clonality was compared across normal scalp (n=4), patchy alopecia areata scalp (n=8), and alopecia totalis/universalis scalp (n=8). General study outcomes and caveats: Compared with normal scalp, lesional scalp, particularly in alopecia totalis/universalis, had higher clonality and more expanded CD8+ clones, which suggests antigenic drive. TCR sequences shared between patients were less clear than in mice, possibly partly because of HLA diversity in the patient population. Unlike mouse skin, where gammadelta T cells dominate, normal human skin contains resident alphabeta T cells that get sequenced too, which complicates analysis of the scalp TCR repertoire.

This material consisted of CD8+ T cells sorted from blood, taken at week 0. The V gene is TRBV29-1 and the J gene is TRBJ2-7, with TRBD2 identical over 11 junction bases. This clonotype was sampled from a human donor with alopecia areata. DNA sequence: TGCAGCGTCAGACTAGCGGGGATCTACGAGCAGTACTTC. This sequence encodes CSVRLAGIYEQYF.